The entry below describes one T cell receptor (beta chain). What it binds is unknown. It was from whole blood, with no T cell sorting, that total RNA was isolated. This specimen belongs to a study of monozygotic twins with inflammatory bowel disease. Study outcomes and limitations: Separate T cell subtypes could not be resolved from one another. With others, IBD patients shared fewer clonotypes than healthy twins did, especially with disease activity.

Starting material for each TCR library was around 3,600 ng of total RNA. TCRdb reanalyzed the 5' RACE reads and collapses them to one entry per CDR3 protein, without DNA. In all, the sample yields approximately 330,000 distinct CDR3 sequences. Per germline, CDR1 SGHVS and CDR2 FNYEAQ. CDR3 size: 13 residues. This TCR was recovered from a human donor with ulcerative colitis or Crohn's disease, or a healthy co-twin of an affected twin (not recorded which). The chain joins TRBV7-6 to TRBJ2-7; with no DNA, the TCRdb D assignment of TRBD2 cannot be verified. Sequenced input: blood. The CDR3: CASSLGTSGEQYF.